This T cell receptor (beta chain) is drawn from a study of somatic mutations in cytotoxic T cells in rheumatoid arthritis. The length of the CDR3 is 13 residues. V was shortened by 0 bases and J by 6 bases, with 9 bases between the two germline ends. Looked up from germline, CDR1 is SGDLS and CDR2 is YYNGEE. Generated by immunoSEQ multiplex PCR, the TCRdb table keeps only in-frame clones and is missing some. The repertoire includes 15,000 to 20,000 clones, around four fifths of them detected once, and about 19% sits in the top ten. The sequence derives from a woman aged 55-69 years in good health. Sequences were obtained from CD8+ T cells sorted from blood. The chain couples TRBV9 to TRBJ1-1; perhaps TRBD1 as D (6 bases). This CDR3 reads CASSVGGGPEAFF. CDR3 DNA sequence: TGTGCCAGCAGCGTAGGGGGGGGCCCTGAAGCTTTCTTT. Variable domain in full (rest from reference TRBV9 and TRBJ1-1): DSGVTQTPKHLITATGQRVTLRCSPRSGDLSVYWYQQSLDQGLQFLIQYYNGEERAKGNILERFSAQQFPDLHSELNLSSLELGDSALYFCASSVGGGPEAFFGQGTRLTVV.